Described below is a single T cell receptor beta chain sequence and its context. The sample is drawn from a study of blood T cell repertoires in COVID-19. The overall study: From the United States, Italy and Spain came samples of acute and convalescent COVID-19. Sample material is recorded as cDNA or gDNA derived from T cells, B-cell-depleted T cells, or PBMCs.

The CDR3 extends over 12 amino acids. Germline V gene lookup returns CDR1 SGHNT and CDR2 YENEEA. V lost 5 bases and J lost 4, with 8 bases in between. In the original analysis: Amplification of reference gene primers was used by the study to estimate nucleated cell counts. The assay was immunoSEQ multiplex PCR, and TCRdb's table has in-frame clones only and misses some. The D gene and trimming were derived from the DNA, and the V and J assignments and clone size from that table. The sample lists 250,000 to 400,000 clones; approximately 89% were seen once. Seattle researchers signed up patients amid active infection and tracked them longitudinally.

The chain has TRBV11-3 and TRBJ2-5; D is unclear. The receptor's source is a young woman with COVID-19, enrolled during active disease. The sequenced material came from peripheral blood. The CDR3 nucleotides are TGTGCCAGCAGCCAGAGACTAGAGACCCAGTACTTC. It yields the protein CASSQRLETQYF.